The clone carrying this T cell receptor beta chain has a handful of counts. Stated treatment: oral pan-JAK inhibitor, 5-10 mg twice daily. This sample stems from a study of CD8+ T cells in alopecia areata. Looking at the study overall: In an open-label trial, patients got 5 to 10 mg tofacitinib twice daily.

Germline assignment: CDR1 SGHRS and CDR2 YFSETQ. The V end lost 6 bases, the J end lost 0 bases, and 16 bases lay between the germline ends. The CDR3 has 16 amino acids. It was cDNA, reverse transcribed from extracted RNA, that served as the sequencing template. This table comes from immunoSEQ multiplex PCR, and its TCRdb copy is limited to in-frame clones, with some not included. The sample holds under 350,000 clones, about 62% seen once. The sequence was collected from a human donor with alopecia areata. The rearrangement uses TRBV5-1 and TRBJ2-1, with D unresolved. This specimen consisted of CD4+ T cells sorted from blood, obtained at week 24, from a patient treated with tofacitinib. The CDR3 sequence is CASKEVGSSSYNEQFF. The CDR3 DNA sequence: TGCGCCAGCAAGGAAGTGGGGTCAAGCTCCTACAATGAGCAGTTCTTC.